The T cell receptor (beta chain) described here comes from a study of T cell responses to AZD1222 COVID-19 vaccine. On the study more broadly: Timing groups of about 4 and about 12 weeks for second doses were pooled. Study conclusions and caveats: Mapped onto spike, vaccine-associated CD4 TCRs spanned it and were dominant at 160-218 and 743-854. Clonal diversity may have been underestimated in mostly white British donors. In all cases, repertoires were sampled only after the peak T cell response.

Trimming took off 5 bases at V and 10 bases at J, with 9 bases between the two ends. Germline values: CDR1 SGHAT, CDR2 FQNNGV. This CDR3 has 11 amino acids. With regard to this clone: What it binds is not known.

Only in-frame clones appear in the TCRdb table, and some are missing; sequencing was by immunoSEQ multiplex PCR. The repertoire holds around 120,000 clones, with more than 85% as singletons. This clonotype was sampled from an adult in good health. The sequenced sample was peripheral blood, obtained on day 0 of AZD1222 vaccination. The chain carries TRBV11-2 and TRBJ2-1; no definite D call. This CDR3 is CASSPREEQFF. CDR3 coding DNA: TGTGCCAGCAGCCCGAGAGAGGAGCAGTTCTTC.